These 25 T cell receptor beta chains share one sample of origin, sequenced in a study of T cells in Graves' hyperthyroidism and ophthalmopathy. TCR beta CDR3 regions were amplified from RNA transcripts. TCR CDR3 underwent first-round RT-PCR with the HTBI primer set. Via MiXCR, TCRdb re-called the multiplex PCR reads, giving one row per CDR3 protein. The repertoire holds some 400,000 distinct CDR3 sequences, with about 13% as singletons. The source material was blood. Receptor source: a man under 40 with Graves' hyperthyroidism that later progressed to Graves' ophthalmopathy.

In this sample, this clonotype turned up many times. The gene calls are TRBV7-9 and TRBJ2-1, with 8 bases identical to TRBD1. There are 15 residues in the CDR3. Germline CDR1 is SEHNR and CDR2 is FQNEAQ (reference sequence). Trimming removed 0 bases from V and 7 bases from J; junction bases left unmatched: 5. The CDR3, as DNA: TGTGCCAGCAGCTTAGCGCAGGGGGCGCGGAATGAGCAGTTCTTC. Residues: CASSLAQGARNEQFF.

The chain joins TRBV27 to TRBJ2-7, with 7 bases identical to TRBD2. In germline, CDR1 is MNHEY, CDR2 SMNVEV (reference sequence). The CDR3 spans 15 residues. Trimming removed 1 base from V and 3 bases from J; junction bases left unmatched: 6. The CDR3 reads CASSLYLGRDYEQYF. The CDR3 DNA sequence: TGTGCCAGCAGTTTATATTTGGGGAGGGACTACGAGCAGTACTTC.

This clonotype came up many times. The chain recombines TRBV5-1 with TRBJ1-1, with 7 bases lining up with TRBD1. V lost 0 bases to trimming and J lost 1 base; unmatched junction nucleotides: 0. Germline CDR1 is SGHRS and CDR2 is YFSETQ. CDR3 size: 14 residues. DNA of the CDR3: TGCGCCAGCAGCTTGGGGACAGGGAACACTGAAGCTTTCTTT. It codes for CASSLGTGNTEAFF.

The CDR3 sequence: CATSSERGVIAPGTNEKLFF. Written as DNA, the CDR3 is TGTGCCACCAGCAGTGAGAGGGGGGTGATCGCGCCGGGGACTAATGAAAAACTGTTTTTT. The chain has TRBV15 and TRBJ1-4; D possibly corresponds to TRBD1 (6 bases). V was pared by 3 bases and J by 2 bases, with 25 bases between. This CDR3 spans 20 amino acids. Germline CDR1 is LNHNV and CDR2 is YYDKDF (reference sequence).

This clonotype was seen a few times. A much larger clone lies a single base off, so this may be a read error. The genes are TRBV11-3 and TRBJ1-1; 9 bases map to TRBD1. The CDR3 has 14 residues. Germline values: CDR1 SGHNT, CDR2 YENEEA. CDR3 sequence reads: CASTAMGQGSEASF. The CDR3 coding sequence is TGTGCCAGCACCGCCATGGGACAGGGCTCTGAAGCTTCCTTT. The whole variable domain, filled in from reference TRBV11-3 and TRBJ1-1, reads EAGVVQSPRYKIIEKKQPVAFWCNPISGHNTLYWYLQNLGQGPELLIRYENEEAVDDSQLPKDRFSAERLKGVDSTLKIQPAELGDSAVYLCASTAMGQGSEASFGQGTRLTVV.

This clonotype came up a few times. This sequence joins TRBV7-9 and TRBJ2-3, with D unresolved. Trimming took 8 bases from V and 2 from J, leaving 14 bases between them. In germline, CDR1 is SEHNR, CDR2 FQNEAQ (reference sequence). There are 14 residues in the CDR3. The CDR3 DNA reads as TGTGCCAGCGGTCGGGCCCTTGTCACAGATACGCAGTATTTT. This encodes CASGRALVTDTQYF.

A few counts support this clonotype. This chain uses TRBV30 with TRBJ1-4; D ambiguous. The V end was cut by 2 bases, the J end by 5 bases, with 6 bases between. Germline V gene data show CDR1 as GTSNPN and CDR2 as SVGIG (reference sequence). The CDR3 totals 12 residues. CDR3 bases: TGTGCCTGGAGTCGTTCGAATGAAAAACTGTTTTTT. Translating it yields CAWSRSNEKLFF. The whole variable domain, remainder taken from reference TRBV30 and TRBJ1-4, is SQTIHQWPATLVQPVGSPLSLECTVEGTSNPNLYWYRQAAGRGLQLLFYSVGIGQISSEVPQNLSASRPQDRQFILSSKKLLLSDSGFYLCAWSRSNEKLFFGSGTQLSVL.

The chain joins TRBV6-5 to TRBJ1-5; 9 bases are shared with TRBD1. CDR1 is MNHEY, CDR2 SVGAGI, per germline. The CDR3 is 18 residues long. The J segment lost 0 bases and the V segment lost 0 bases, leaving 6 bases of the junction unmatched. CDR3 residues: CASSYSTGGEYSNQPQHF. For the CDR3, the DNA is TGTGCCAGCAGTTACTCGACAGGGGGGGAATATAGCAATCAGCCCCAGCATTTT.

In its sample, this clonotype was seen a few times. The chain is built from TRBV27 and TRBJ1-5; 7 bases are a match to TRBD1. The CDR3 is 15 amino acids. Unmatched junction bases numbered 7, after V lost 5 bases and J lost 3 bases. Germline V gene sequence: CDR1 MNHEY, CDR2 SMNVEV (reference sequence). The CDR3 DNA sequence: TGTGCCAGCAGTGACCACAGGGGCCCCAATCAGCCCCAGCATTTT. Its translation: CASSDHRGPNQPQHF.

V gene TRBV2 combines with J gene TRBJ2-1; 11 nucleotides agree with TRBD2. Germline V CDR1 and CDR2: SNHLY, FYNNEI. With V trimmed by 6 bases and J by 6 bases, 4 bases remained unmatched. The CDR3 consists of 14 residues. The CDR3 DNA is TGTGCCAGCAGAGAGGGACTAGCGGTCAATGAGCAGTTCTTC. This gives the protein CASREGLAVNEQFF. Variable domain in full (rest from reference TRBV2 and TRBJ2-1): EPEVTQTPSHQVTQMGQEVILRCVPISNHLYFYWYRQILGQKVEFLVSFYNNEISEKSEIFDDQFSVERPDGSNFTLKIRSTKLEDSAMYFCASREGLAVNEQFFGPGTRLTVL.

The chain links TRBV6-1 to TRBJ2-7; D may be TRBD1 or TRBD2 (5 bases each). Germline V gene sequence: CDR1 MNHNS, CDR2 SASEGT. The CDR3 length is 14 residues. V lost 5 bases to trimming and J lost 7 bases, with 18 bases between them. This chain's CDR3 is CASSSPRDQREQYF. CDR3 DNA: TGTGCCAGCAGTTCCCCCCGGGACCAGAGGGAGCAGTACTTC.

The CDR3 DNA is TGTGCCAGTAGTAAGGCTTGGGGCCGGACAGATACGCAGTATTTT. Amino acids: CASSKAWGRTDTQYF. The chain combines TRBV19 with TRBJ2-3; possibly TRBD1 for D (5 bases). CDR3 length equals 15 residues. Germline lookup yields CDR1 LNHDA and CDR2 SQIVND (reference sequence). V was shortened by 4 bases and J by 3 bases, with 14 bases between the two germline ends.

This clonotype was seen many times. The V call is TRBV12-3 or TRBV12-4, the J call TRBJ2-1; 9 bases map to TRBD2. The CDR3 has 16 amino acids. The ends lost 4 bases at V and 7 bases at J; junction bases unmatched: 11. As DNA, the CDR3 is TGTGCCAGCAGTTGGAGAGTTGCGGGGGGGCCAAATGAGCAGTTCTTC. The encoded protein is CASSWRVAGGPNEQFF.

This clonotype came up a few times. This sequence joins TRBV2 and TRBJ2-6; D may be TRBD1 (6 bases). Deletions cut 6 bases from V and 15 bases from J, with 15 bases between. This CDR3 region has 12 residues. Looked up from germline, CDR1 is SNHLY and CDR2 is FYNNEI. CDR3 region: CASSSGTSPLTF. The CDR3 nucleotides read TGTGCCAGCAGCTCCGGGACATCCCCCCTGACTTTC.

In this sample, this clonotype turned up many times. The CDR3 is CASSPMRGNSPLHF. The CDR3 nucleotides read TGTGCCAGCAGTCCTATGCGAGGAAATTCACCCCTCCACTTT. The chain combines TRBV2 with TRBJ1-6; D gene unclear. Germline values: CDR1 SNHLY, CDR2 FYNNEI. Between the trimmed V and J ends, which lost 5 bases and 7 bases, there was a span of 12 bases. The CDR3 extends over 14 amino acids.

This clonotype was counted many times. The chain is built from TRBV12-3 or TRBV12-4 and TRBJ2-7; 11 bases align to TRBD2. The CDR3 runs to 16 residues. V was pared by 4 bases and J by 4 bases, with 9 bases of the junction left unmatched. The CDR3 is CASSSKTSGEQYEQYF. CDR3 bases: TGTGCCAGCAGTTCGAAGACTAGCGGGGAACAGTACGAGCAGTACTTC.

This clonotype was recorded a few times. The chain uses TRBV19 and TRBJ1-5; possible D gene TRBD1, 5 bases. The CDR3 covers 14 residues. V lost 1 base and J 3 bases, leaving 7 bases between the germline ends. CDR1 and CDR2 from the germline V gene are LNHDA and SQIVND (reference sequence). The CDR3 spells CASSIGQYNQPQHF. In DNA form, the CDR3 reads TGTGCCAGTAGTATAGGACAGTACAATCAGCCCCAGCATTTT.

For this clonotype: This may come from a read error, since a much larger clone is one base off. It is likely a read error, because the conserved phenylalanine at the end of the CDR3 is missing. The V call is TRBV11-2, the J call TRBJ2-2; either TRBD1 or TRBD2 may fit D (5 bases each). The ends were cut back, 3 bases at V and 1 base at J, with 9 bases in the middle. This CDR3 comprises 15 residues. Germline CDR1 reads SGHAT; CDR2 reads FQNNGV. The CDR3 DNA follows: TGTGCCAGCAGCTTCGGGGCCGAGAACACCGGGGAGCTGTTTTTA. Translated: CASSFGAENTGELFL.

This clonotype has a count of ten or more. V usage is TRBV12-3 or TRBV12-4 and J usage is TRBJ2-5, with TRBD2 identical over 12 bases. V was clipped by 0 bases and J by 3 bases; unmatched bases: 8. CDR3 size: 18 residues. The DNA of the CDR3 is TGTGCCAGCAGTTTAGCGCGACTAGCGGGGGACCAAGAAGAGACCCAGTACTTC. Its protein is CASSLARLAGDQEETQYF.

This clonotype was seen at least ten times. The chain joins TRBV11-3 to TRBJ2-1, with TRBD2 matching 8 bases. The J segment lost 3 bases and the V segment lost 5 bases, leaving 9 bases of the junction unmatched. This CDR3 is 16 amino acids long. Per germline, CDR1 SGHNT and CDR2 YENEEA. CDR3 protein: CASSPNLGLDYNEQFF. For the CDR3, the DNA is TGTGCCAGCAGCCCTAACTTGGGACTAGACTACAATGAGCAGTTCTTC.

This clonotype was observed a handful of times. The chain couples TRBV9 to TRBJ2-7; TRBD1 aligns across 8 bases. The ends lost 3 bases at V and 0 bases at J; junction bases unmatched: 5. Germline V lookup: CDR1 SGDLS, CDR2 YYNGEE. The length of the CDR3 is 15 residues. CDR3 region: CASSATGGSSYEQYF. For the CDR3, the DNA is TGTGCCAGCAGCGCTACAGGGGGGAGCTCCTACGAGCAGTACTTC.

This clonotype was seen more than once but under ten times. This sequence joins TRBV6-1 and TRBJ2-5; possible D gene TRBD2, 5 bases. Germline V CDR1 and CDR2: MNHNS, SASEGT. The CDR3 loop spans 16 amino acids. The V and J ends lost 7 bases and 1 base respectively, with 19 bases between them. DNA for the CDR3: TGTGCCAGCATAAACGCAGCAAGGGCGGGCCAAGAGACCCAGTACTTC. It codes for CASINAARAGQETQYF.

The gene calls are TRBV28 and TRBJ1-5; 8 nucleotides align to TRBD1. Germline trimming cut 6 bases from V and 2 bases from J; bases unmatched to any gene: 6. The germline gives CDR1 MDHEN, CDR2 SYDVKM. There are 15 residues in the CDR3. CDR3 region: CASRAQGGGNQPQHF. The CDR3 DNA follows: TGTGCCAGCAGGGCACAGGGGGGGGGCAATCAGCCCCAGCATTTT.

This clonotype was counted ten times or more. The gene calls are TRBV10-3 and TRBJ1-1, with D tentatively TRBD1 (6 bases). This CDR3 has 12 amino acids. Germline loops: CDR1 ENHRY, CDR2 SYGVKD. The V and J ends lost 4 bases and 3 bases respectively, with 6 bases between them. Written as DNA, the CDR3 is TGTGCCATCAGTGGACAGGACACTGAAGCTTTCTTT. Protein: CAISGQDTEAFF.

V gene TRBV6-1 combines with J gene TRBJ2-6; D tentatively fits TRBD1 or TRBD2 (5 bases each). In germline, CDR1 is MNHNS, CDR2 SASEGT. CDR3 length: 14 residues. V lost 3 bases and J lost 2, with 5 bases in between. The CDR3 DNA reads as TGTGCCAGCAGTGAGGGGGCTGGGGCCAACGTCCTGACTTTC. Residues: CASSEGAGANVLTF.